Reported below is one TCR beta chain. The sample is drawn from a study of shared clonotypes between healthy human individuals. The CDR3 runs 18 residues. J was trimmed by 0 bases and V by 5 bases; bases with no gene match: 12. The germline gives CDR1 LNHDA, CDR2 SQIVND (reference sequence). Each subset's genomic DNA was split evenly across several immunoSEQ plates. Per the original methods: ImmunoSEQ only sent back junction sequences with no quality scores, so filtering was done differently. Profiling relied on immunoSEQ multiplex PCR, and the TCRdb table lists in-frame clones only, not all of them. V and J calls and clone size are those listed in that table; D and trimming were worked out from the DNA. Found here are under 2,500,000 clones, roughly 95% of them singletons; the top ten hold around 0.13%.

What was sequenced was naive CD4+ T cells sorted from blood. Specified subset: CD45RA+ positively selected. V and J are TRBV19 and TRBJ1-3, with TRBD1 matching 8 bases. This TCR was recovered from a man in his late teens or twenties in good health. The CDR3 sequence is CASSLRVGDRTSGNTIYF. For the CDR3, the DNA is TGTGCCAGTAGTCTTCGCGTGGGGGACAGGACCTCTGGAAACACCATATATTTT.